These 21 T cell receptor beta chains originate from one sample sequenced in a study of blood T cell repertoires in COVID-19. The protocol was immunoSEQ multiplex PCR, while the TCRdb copy is restricted to in-frame clones and leaves out a portion. The data contain hundreds of thousands of clones, 80% to 90% of them singletons. The sequencing sample was made of PBMCs or T cells enriched from blood (not recorded which). These receptors were taken from a woman between 18 and 30 years old who had recovered from COVID-19.

The chain employs TRBV9 and TRBJ2-7, with a weak D call TRBD1 (6 bases). Trimming left V 4 bases short and J 2 bases short, with 10 bases between. The CDR3 is 13 residues long. Germline assignment: CDR1 SGDLS and CDR2 YYNGEE. The DNA for the CDR3 is TGTGCCAGCAGCCCTCGGGACACCTACGAGCAGTACTTC. The encoded protein is CASSPRDTYEQYF.

The chain has TRBV5-1 and TRBJ2-7; 7 positions match TRBD1. CDR1 is SGHRS, CDR2 YFSETQ, per germline. The length of the CDR3 is 14 residues. With V trimmed by 0 bases and J by 3 bases, 3 bases remained unmatched. As DNA, the CDR3 is TGCGCCAGCAGCTTGGCGGGACAGAGCTACGAGCAGTACTTC. This gives the protein CASSLAGQSYEQYF.

This clone was counted between two and nine times. The CDR3 loop is CASSSPFADTQYF. In DNA form, the CDR3 reads TGTGCCAGCAGCTCCCCCTTTGCAGATACGCAGTATTTT. The chain employs TRBV5-6 and TRBJ2-3; D is uncertain. Germline assignment: CDR1 SGHDT and CDR2 YYEEEE. The CDR3 is made up of 13 amino acids. V was trimmed by 3 bases and J by 4 bases, leaving 9 bases between them.

The rearrangement uses TRBV5-6 and TRBJ1-1; no reliable D call. Germline lookup yields CDR1 SGHDT and CDR2 YYEEEE. The CDR3 has 13 residues. Trimming cost V 6 bases and J 2 bases, with 11 bases left between them. The DNA of the CDR3 is TGTGCCAGCACCTCCGGGATTAACACTGAAGCTTTCTTT. This sequence encodes CASTSGINTEAFF.

V is TRBV5-1 and J is TRBJ1-4; D uncertain. The CDR3 runs 16 residues. CDR1 is SGHRS and CDR2 is YFSETQ in the germline V gene. Between the trimmed V and J ends, which lost 6 bases and 3 bases, there was a span of 18 bases. This chain's CDR3 is CASNLDPPRANEKLFF. CDR3 in DNA: TGCGCCAGCAACCTAGACCCGCCGCGAGCTAATGAAAAACTGTTTTTT.

This sequence joins TRBV5-1 and TRBJ1-1; 8 bases are shared with TRBD1. Germline trimming cut 8 bases from V and 1 base from J; bases unmatched to any gene: 10. Per germline, CDR1 SGHRS and CDR2 YFSETQ. CDR3 size: 15 residues. The CDR3 loop reads CASNARGQGNTEAFF. The DNA of the CDR3 is TGCGCCAGTAATGCTCGTGGACAGGGGAACACTGAAGCTTTCTTT.

The V call is TRBV11-3, the J call TRBJ2-5; 7 nucleotides match TRBD2. After removal of 5 bases from V and 3 bases from J, the junction contained 6 bases not matched to a gene. From germline, CDR1 is SGHNT and CDR2 YENEEA. This CDR3 has 14 amino acids. The CDR3 loop is CASSLRAGEETQYF. DNA for the CDR3: TGTGCCAGCAGCCTACGCGCGGGGGAAGAGACCCAGTACTTC.

The chain uses TRBV11-2 and TRBJ2-7, with a tentative D call TRBD1 (6 bases). Germline V CDR1 and CDR2: SGHAT, FQNNGV. The CDR3 extends over 12 amino acids. V was cut by 8 bases and J by 4 bases, with 12 bases left in between. In nucleotides, the CDR3 is TGTGCCAGCTCGATGAGGGGGTACGAGCAGTACTTC. It yields the protein CASSMRGYEQYF.

V and J are TRBV7-9 and TRBJ2-3; 7 positions match TRBD2. V lost 5 bases, J lost 2 bases, and 10 bases stayed unmatched. CDR3 length equals 16 residues. Germline V gives CDR1 SEHNR, CDR2 FQNEAQ (reference sequence). This chain's CDR3 is CASSPPGTIVTDTQYF. CDR3 nucleotide sequence: TGTGCCAGCAGCCCACCTGGGACTATAGTCACAGATACGCAGTATTTT.

Regarding this clone: The sample carries other DNA sequences with the same CDR3. The chain couples TRBV5-1 to TRBJ2-3; TRBD1 aligns across 10 bases. The J segment lost 6 bases and the V segment lost 4 bases, leaving 5 bases of the junction unmatched. Germline V gene data show CDR1 as SGHRS and CDR2 as YFSETQ. The CDR3 has 14 amino acids. CDR3 protein: CASSQGQGGDTQYF. The DNA of the CDR3 is TGCGCCAGCAGCCAAGGACAGGGGGGTGATACGCAGTATTTT.

The chain joins TRBV7-9 to TRBJ2-7; TRBD2 is a possible D gene (5 bases). CDR1 and CDR2 from the germline V gene are SEHNR and FQNEAQ (reference sequence). The length of the CDR3 is 15 residues. Trimming removed 5 bases at V and 5 bases at J, with 19 bases between. CDR3 loop: CASSTLRRAPNEQYF. Here the CDR3 DNA reads TGTGCCAGCAGCACCCTGAGGCGGGCGCCAAACGAGCAGTACTTC.

The chain combines TRBV2 with TRBJ1-2, with a possible D match to TRBD1 (6 bases). The CDR3 covers 14 residues. Trimming left V 4 bases short and J 4 bases short, with 13 bases between. Germline-derived CDR1 and CDR2 are SNHLY and FYNNEI. The CDR3 here is CASSGSGTFYGYTF. The CDR3 DNA follows: TGTGCCAGCAGTGGTTCCGGGACATTCTATGGCTACACCTTC.

This CDR3 is CASSRGEGSSYEQYF. The CDR3 DNA is TGCGCCAGCAGTCGGGGGGAGGGTAGCTCCTACGAGCAGTACTTC. This chain links TRBV4-1 with TRBJ2-7; 7 bases line up with TRBD2. V was pared by 6 bases and J by 0 bases, with 8 bases of the junction left unmatched. This CDR3 region has 15 residues. Germline loops: CDR1 MGHRA, CDR2 YSYEKL.

The rearrangement uses TRBV28 and TRBJ1-2; the match to TRBD1 covers 7 bases. Germline assignment: CDR1 MDHEN and CDR2 SYDVKM. The CDR3 is made up of 14 amino acids. V lost 3 bases and J lost 8; bases outside the gene matches: 9. The CDR3 DNA reads as TGTGCCAGCAGTTTGCGGGACAGTAGTTCCGGCTACACCTTC. As protein: CASSLRDSSSGYTF.

V is TRBV6-1 and J is TRBJ1-1, with TRBD1 identical over 11 bases. This CDR3 region has 17 residues. CDR1 is MNHNS, CDR2 SASEGT, per germline. Trimming took 0 bases from V and 7 from J; bases not matched to a gene: 10. The CDR3 loop is CASSEAGTGGFLLEAFF. In DNA form, the CDR3 reads TGTGCCAGCAGTGAAGCTGGGACAGGGGGATTCTTACTTGAAGCTTTCTTT.

The gene calls are TRBV27 and TRBJ1-2; D is perhaps TRBD1 (6 bases). Per germline, CDR1 MNHEY and CDR2 SMNVEV (reference sequence). This CDR3 spans 15 amino acids. V was trimmed by 0 bases and J by 2 bases, leaving 10 bases between them. Here the CDR3 reads CASSLSDRSNYGYTF. In DNA, the CDR3 is TGTGCCAGCAGTTTATCGGACAGATCCAACTATGGCTACACCTTC.

A few counts support this clone. This chain joins TRBV5-4 and TRBJ2-1; TRBD2 matches at 9 bases. Unmatched junction bases numbered 7, after V lost 1 base and J lost 8 bases. The CDR3 extends over 15 amino acids. The germline CDR1 and CDR2 sequences are SGHNT and YYREEE (reference sequence). As DNA, the CDR3 is TGTGCCAGCAGCTTGTCCCCCGGCGGGGGGGATGAGCAGTTCTTC. Amino acids: CASSLSPGGGDEQFF.

This sequence joins TRBV29-1 and TRBJ1-1; maybe TRBD1 (5 bases). CDR3 length: 13 amino acids. Trimming removed 4 bases from V and 5 bases from J, with 14 bases in between. The germline CDR1 and CDR2 sequences are SQVTM and ANQGSEA. CDR3 loop: CSVVQGRMTEAFF. The CDR3 DNA reads TGCAGCGTTGTCCAGGGAAGGATGACTGAAGCTTTCTTT.

This rearrangement joins TRBV18 to TRBJ2-5; 8 bases fit TRBD1. This CDR3 has 15 amino acids. In germline, CDR1 is KGHSH, CDR2 LQKENI. Unmatched junction bases numbered 3, after V lost 3 bases and J lost 0 bases. The DNA of the CDR3 is TGTGCCAGCTCACCGCGACAGGGGAACCAAGAGACCCAGTACTTC. The encoded protein is CASSPRQGNQETQYF.

The chain recombines TRBV19 with TRBJ1-3, with no clear D. The CDR3 has 16 residues. Per the germline V gene, CDR1 is LNHDA and CDR2 is SQIVND (reference sequence). Trimming pared 3 bases from V and 2 bases from J, leaving 14 bases between. The CDR3 nucleotides are TGTGCCAGTAGTATGGTAGCCCTCGGGGCTGGAAACACCATATATTTT. Protein sequence: CASSMVALGAGNTIYF.

This clone has just one count. V is TRBV7-6 and J is TRBJ2-3, with TRBD2 matching over 7 bases. V lost 7 bases to trimming and J lost 7 bases; unmatched junction nucleotides: 11. The CDR3 length is 14 residues. The germline V gene encodes CDR1 SGHVS and CDR2 FNYEAQ. The CDR3 here is CASTARGLPNTQYF. CDR3 sequence (DNA): TGTGCCAGCACCGCCCGGGGACTACCCAATACGCAGTATTTT.